This T cell receptor (beta chain) was sequenced for a study of cytomegalovirus exposure and HLA in healthy donors. Study-wide results and limits: Trimming of TCR beta V- and J-genes showed a link, identified in a later analysis, to a missense DCLRE1C variant. Certain indistinguishable V segments, among them TRBV6-2 and TRBV6-3, were excluded. CMV serostatus was the sole immune exposure information available.

V shed 6 bases and J shed 3 bases, with 12 bases lying between them. This CDR3 contains 14 residues. Germline lookup yields CDR1 MNHEY and CDR2 SVGAGI. On this clone: Its target is not known.

The PCR ran on 60 Vbeta and 13 Jbeta primers. Authors' methods: A later analysis counted tens of millions of unique TCR beta chains, some 11 million shared. TCRdb's copy holds only in-frame clones and misses some; the assay was immunoSEQ multiplex PCR. V and J calls and clone size follow that table, whereas D and trimming were derived from the DNA. This repertoire includes about 130,000 clones. The receptor comes from a woman aged 40 to 49 in good health and CMV-seronegative. V usage is TRBV6-5 and J usage is TRBJ1-5, with a possible D match to TRBD1 (5 bases). Sequencing input: PBMCs. The CDR3 sequence is CASRPRQFNQPQHF. The CDR3 nucleotides are TGTGCCAGCAGACCCCGACAGTTCAATCAGCCCCAGCATTTT.